Each of the 26 T cell receptor beta chains below was sequenced from the same sample in a study of PD-1 blockade in classical Hodgkin lymphoma (dated by TCRdb to 2020 to 2021). What this sample's time point label stands for: cycle 1 day 1 (C1D1), immediately before nivolumab initiation. Every trial patient had relapsed following autologous stem cell transplantation, and prior brentuximab vedotin exposure was what differed among cohorts A, B and C. Library prep was done by the immunoSEQ multiplex PCR assay. The immuneACCESS repertoire file appears here via TCRdb, limited to in-frame rearrangements. These files lack a portion of the clones; in checked studies, under half of the deficit traces to unresolved V genes, and the cause of the others is not known. This sample lists 60,000 to 65,000 clones; about 91% were detected once. The ten largest clonotypes hold approximately 12% of the sample. Specimen: peripheral blood mononuclear cells (PBMCs), collected at baseline. Every receptor here comes from a human donor with classical Hodgkin lymphoma.

As to this clone: Other DNA variants within this sample encode the same CDR3. The chain recombines TRBV6-5 with TRBJ1-2; the match to TRBD1 covers 8 bases. This CDR3 is 12 amino acids long. Germline V gene data show CDR1 as MNHEY and CDR2 as SVGAGI. V lost 5 bases, J lost 5 bases, and 1 base stayed unmatched. CDR3 nucleotide sequence: TGTGCCAGCAGTAGGACAGGGTATGGCTACACCTTC. It is translated as CASSRTGYGYTF.

This clone was detected only a few times. V is TRBV7-6 and J is TRBJ2-3; D call uncertain. CDR3 length: 12 residues. Trimming left V 2 bases short and J 6 bases short, with 6 bases between. Looked up from germline, CDR1 is SGHVS and CDR2 is FNYEAQ. CDR3 residues: CASSLSTDTQYF. The CDR3, as DNA: TGTGCCAGCAGCTTATCGACGGATACGCAGTATTTT.

The rearrangement links TRBV14 to TRBJ1-1, with 7 nucleotides matching TRBD1. Germline V gene data show CDR1 as SGHDN and CDR2 as FVKESK. The ends lost 1 base at V and 1 base at J; junction bases unmatched: 3. CDR3 length: 15 residues. This chain's CDR3 is CASSQGRGSNTEAFF. Here the CDR3 DNA reads TGTGCCAGCAGCCAAGGCAGGGGGTCGAACACTGAAGCTTTCTTT. Complete variable domain (other parts from reference TRBV14 and TRBJ1-1): EAGVTQFPSHSVIEKGQTVTLRCDPISGHDNLYWYRRVMGKEIKFLLHFVKESKQDESGMPNNRFLAERTGGTYSTLKVQPAELEDSGVYFCASSQGRGSNTEAFFGQGTRLTVV.

The rearrangement uses TRBV30 and TRBJ2-3; tentatively, D is TRBD1 (5 bases). Germline values: CDR1 GTSNPN, CDR2 SVGIG (reference sequence). The CDR3 has 12 amino acids. Between the trimmed V and J ends, which lost 5 bases and 4 bases, there was a span of 10 bases. As DNA, the CDR3 is TGTGCCTGGGGGATAGGGGCAGATACGCAGTATTTT. This translates into CAWGIGADTQYF.

This clone was observed a few times. The J gene is TRBJ2-7, the V gene TRBV6-6; TRBD2 might be the D (5 bases). The germline V and J ends were trimmed by 6 bases and 4 bases, with 13 bases remaining between them. The CDR3 is 13 residues long. Germline loops: CDR1 MNHNY, CDR2 SVGAGI (reference sequence). The CDR3 reads CASSGGPPYEQYF. The CDR3 region has the DNA TGTGCCAGCAGCGGAGGACCGCCTTACGAGCAGTACTTC.

Here the CDR3 reads CASSGGTGSQPQHF. CDR3 in DNA: TGTGCCAGCAGCGGCGGGACAGGGTCTCAGCCCCAGCATTTT. The V call is TRBV9, the J call TRBJ1-5; 9 bases are a match to TRBD1. This CDR3 spans 14 amino acids. Germline CDR1 reads SGDLS; CDR2 reads YYNGEE. Trimming at V came to 3 bases and at J to 6 bases, leaving 4 bases not matched to a gene.

This clone has just a few counts. The chain couples TRBV5-1 to TRBJ1-6; D might be TRBD1 (6 bases). With 0 bases removed from V and 0 bases from J, the gap between germline ends came to 19 bases. The germline gives CDR1 SGHRS, CDR2 YFSETQ. This CDR3 comprises 20 residues. CDR3 residues: CASSLGIDDRTSSYNSPLHF. CDR3 bases: TGCGCCAGCAGCTTGGGTATTGACGACAGGACGAGCTCCTATAATTCACCCCTCCACTTT.

The rearrangement joins TRBV7-2 to TRBJ1-1; maybe TRBD1 (5 bases). Between the trimmed V and J ends, which lost 5 bases and 5 bases, there was a span of 15 bases. This CDR3 has 14 amino acids. Germline V gene sequence: CDR1 SGHTA, CDR2 FQGNSA. The CDR3 coding sequence is TGTGCCAGCAGCACCACTGGGGGGGATACTGAAGCTTTCTTT. Translation gives CASSTTGGDTEAFF.

The chain recombines TRBV11-2 with TRBJ2-7; the D gene is possibly TRBD2 (5 bases). The V end lost 0 bases, the J end lost 2 bases, and 11 bases lay between the germline ends. The CDR3 has 15 amino acids. From germline, CDR1 is SGHAT and CDR2 FQNNGV. The CDR3 is CASSLDGVGTYEQYF. In DNA form, the CDR3 reads TGTGCCAGCAGCTTAGACGGGGTCGGGACCTACGAGCAGTACTTC.

This chain links TRBV5-1 with TRBJ2-1, with 10 bases aligning to TRBD1. Germline assignment: CDR1 SGHRS and CDR2 YFSETQ. J gave up 5 bases and V 0 bases, and 2 bases lay outside the gene matches. The CDR3 is 15 amino acids. CDR3 sequence: CASSLVGTGDNEQFF. For the CDR3, the DNA is TGCGCCAGCAGCTTGGTAGGGACAGGGGACAATGAGCAGTTCTTC.

This clone came up once. CDR3 in amino acids: CASSLFTAMNTEAFF. CDR3 coding DNA: TGTGCCAGCAGTTTATTTACAGCCATGAACACTGAAGCTTTCTTT. The J gene is TRBJ1-1, the V gene TRBV5-5, with no clear D. V gave up 5 bases and J gave up 0 bases, with 14 bases separating them. The V gene's germline CDR1 is SGHKS and CDR2 YYEKEE (reference sequence). The CDR3 is 15 residues long.

V gene TRBV7-2 combines with J gene TRBJ2-5, with 7 bases matching TRBD1. Germline-derived CDR1 and CDR2 are SGHTA and FQGNSA. The ends lost 4 bases at V and 2 bases at J; junction bases unmatched: 4. The CDR3 runs 14 residues. Here the CDR3 reads CASSYEGQQETQYF. CDR3 nucleotide sequence: TGTGCCAGCAGCTACGAGGGACAGCAAGAGACCCAGTACTTC.

The chain couples TRBV19 to TRBJ1-5; D gene ambiguous. V shed 6 bases and J shed 0 bases, with 6 bases lying between them. Germline CDR1 and CDR2: LNHDA and SQIVND (reference sequence). The CDR3 contains 13 residues. Here the CDR3 reads CASSRGSNQPQHF. Here the CDR3 DNA reads TGTGCCAGTAGCCGCGGTAGCAATCAGCCCCAGCATTTT.

This clone has only one observation. The CDR3 nucleotides read TGTGCCAGCAGTGGGAGCGGACTAGCGGCGGGGGAGCTGTTTTTT. Protein product: CASSGSGLAAGELFF. The chain employs TRBV5-4 and TRBJ2-2; 10 nucleotides agree with TRBD2. J was trimmed by 8 bases and V by 5 bases; bases with no gene match: 9. The V gene's germline CDR1 is SGHNT and CDR2 YYREEE (reference sequence). This CDR3 is built from 15 residues.

The chain uses TRBV29-1 and TRBJ2-3; D remains unclear. The germline V gene has CDR1 SQVTM and CDR2 ANQGSEA. V was cut by 6 bases and J by 6 bases, with 13 bases left in between. The CDR3 sequence is 12 residues long. DNA for the CDR3: TGCAGCGTCTGGAGCGATCCGGATACGCAGTATTTT. Protein sequence: CSVWSDPDTQYF.

Comments on this clone: The sample carries other DNA sequences with the same CDR3. This CDR3 reads CASNPSRQTEAFF. CDR3 DNA: TGTGCCAGCAATCCCTCCAGACAGACTGAAGCTTTCTTT. The chain carries TRBV2 and TRBJ1-1, with D tentatively TRBD1 (5 bases). The germline V and J ends were trimmed by 7 bases and 5 bases, with 14 bases remaining between them. Germline V CDR1 and CDR2: SNHLY, FYNNEI. The length of the CDR3 is 13 residues.

The chain's CDR3 is CASSQGLATDTQYF. The CDR3 DNA is TGTGCCAGCAGCCAAGGTTTAGCGACAGATACGCAGTATTTT. The chain has TRBV14 and TRBJ2-3; possibly TRBD2 for D (5 bases). Germline V CDR1 and CDR2: SGHDN, FVKESK. This CDR3 contains 14 residues. V was cut by 1 base and J by 3 bases, with 8 bases left in between.

This chain connects TRBV7-9 to TRBJ2-5; no clear D gene. This CDR3 contains 15 residues. Trimming left V 6 bases short and J 2 bases short, with 16 bases between. Germline CDR1 reads SEHNR; CDR2 reads FQNEAQ (reference sequence). Here the CDR3 reads CASSLRVQLQETQYF. DNA for the CDR3: TGTGCCAGCAGTCTTAGGGTGCAGCTACAAGAGACCCAGTACTTC.

The chain links TRBV19 to TRBJ1-5; TRBD1 matches at 7 bases. V dropped 11 bases and J dropped 0; count of bases not matched to a gene: 16. CDR1 LNHDA and CDR2 SQIVND come from the germline V gene (reference sequence). This CDR3 has 17 residues. The CDR3 protein is CAAGGWDSLYSNQPQHF. The CDR3 DNA reads as TGTGCCGCAGGGGGATGGGACAGCCTCTATAGCAATCAGCCCCAGCATTTT.

The CDR3 sequence is CASSGGDYGYTF. In DNA, the CDR3 is TGTGCCAGCAGTGGAGGGGACTATGGCTACACCTTC. The V call is TRBV6-4, the J call TRBJ1-2; D is perhaps TRBD1 (5 bases). V was cut by 4 bases and J by 3 bases, with 6 bases left in between. The CDR3 spans 12 residues. Germline V gene sequence: CDR1 MRHNA, CDR2 SNTAGT.

The sample holds one count of this clone. Here the CDR3 DNA reads TGTGCCAGCAGTTACACTGCACGGACTGGGGCCAACGTCCTGACTTTC. Amino acid sequence: CASSYTARTGANVLTF. This chain links TRBV6-6 with TRBJ2-6, with D hard to call. Germline loops: CDR1 MNHNY, CDR2 SVGAGI (reference sequence). The ends were cut back, 2 bases at V and 2 bases at J, with 10 bases in the middle. CDR3 length: 16 amino acids.

The genes are TRBV28 and TRBJ2-3; 10 positions agree with TRBD1. Trimming cost V 7 bases and J 1 base; bases outside gene matches: 11. From germline, CDR1 is MDHEN and CDR2 SYDVKM. CDR3 length: 17 amino acids. In DNA form, the CDR3 reads TGTGCCAGCATCGTGGGGGGCGGGACAGGGGGCACAGATACGCAGTATTTT. Amino acids: CASIVGGGTGGTDTQYF.

This clone was seen only a few times. The V and J genes are TRBV27 and TRBJ1-5; the D gene is possibly TRBD1 (5 bases). CDR1 MNHEY and CDR2 SMNVEV come from the germline V gene (reference sequence). Trimming removed 8 bases at V and 3 bases at J, with 20 bases between. The CDR3 length is 16 residues. CDR3 bases: TGTGCCAGCTCTGGGTTGGGGCGGCTGGACAATCAGCCCCAGCATTTT. It specifies CASSGLGRLDNQPQHF.

V usage is TRBV6-5 and J usage is TRBJ1-6; tentatively, D is TRBD1 (6 bases). The V gene's germline CDR1 is MNHEY and CDR2 SVGAGI. The CDR3 is 16 amino acids. V was clipped by 6 bases and J by 0 bases, with 12 bases between them. Here the CDR3 reads CASRYRESSYNSPLHF. In DNA form, the CDR3 reads TGTGCCAGCAGGTACAGGGAGAGCTCCTATAATTCACCCCTCCACTTT.

The gene calls are TRBV25-1 and TRBJ1-1; unclear D gene. The CDR3 covers 15 residues. Trimming shortened V by 4 bases and J by 0 bases, and 12 bases separated the two germline ends. Per the germline V gene, CDR1 is MGHDK and CDR2 is SYGVNS. CDR3 DNA sequence: TGTGCCAGCAGTGTCTGGGCCGGGGTGAACACTGAAGCTTTCTTT. Its translation: CASSVWAGVNTEAFF.

V and J are TRBV5-6 and TRBJ2-2; no clear D gene. Trimming stripped 4 bases from V and 3 bases from J, with 10 bases between. Germline assignment: CDR1 SGHDT and CDR2 YYEEEE. The CDR3 extends over 14 amino acids. The CDR3 bases are TGTGCCAGCAGCCTAGGTGGGGACACCGGGGAGCTGTTTTTT. This translates into CASSLGGDTGELFF.